The 6 T cell receptor beta chains reported below all come from one sample, sequenced in a study of identical twins. TCRdb used MiXCR to reprocess the 5' RACE reads, holding one entry per CDR3 protein. Of under 350,000 distinct CDR3 sequences listed, more than 8% are singletons. This same sample was also part of a study on yellow fever vaccine responses in identical twins.

Sequencing was done on a sample of CD8+ T cells sorted from blood. Source of these receptors: a young woman in good health.

This clonotype has more than one count but fewer than ten. The chain links TRBV7-2 to TRBJ2-5; no firm D call. Germline assignment: CDR1 SGHTA and CDR2 FQGNSA. V lost 5 bases and J 1 base, leaving 8 bases between the germline ends. This CDR3 is 13 amino acids long. The CDR3 sequence is CASSGSIQETQYF. Written as DNA, the CDR3 is TGTGCCAGCAGCGGTTCTATCCAAGAGACCCAGTACTTC.

This clonotype has a handful of counts. The rearrangement joins TRBV12-3 or TRBV12-4 to TRBJ2-5; TRBD1 matches 10 bases. The V gene end was trimmed by 5 bases and the J gene end by 3 bases; junction bases not matched to a gene: 6. The CDR3 is 15 amino acids. CDR3 sequence (DNA): TGTGCCAGCAGTCCTAGGACAGGGGGTAAAGAGACCCAGTACTTC. Amino acids: CASSPRTGGKETQYF.

A few counts support this clonotype. The chain joins TRBV11-2 to TRBJ2-1; 9 bases map to TRBD1. Trimming at V came to 7 bases and at J to 3 bases, leaving 7 bases not matched to a gene. This CDR3 has 15 amino acids. Germline-derived CDR1 and CDR2 are SGHAT and FQNNGV. CDR3 region: CASNRTGDHYNEQFF. CDR3 coding DNA: TGTGCCAGCAACCGGACAGGGGACCACTACAATGAGCAGTTCTTC.

The table lists this clonotype with many counts. The rearrangement links TRBV19 to TRBJ2-1, with no clear D. The CDR3 contains 11 residues. V dropped 11 bases and J dropped 4 bases, with 9 bases sitting between them. The germline V gene has CDR1 LNHDA and CDR2 SQIVND (reference sequence). The CDR3 DNA reads TGTGCCTCCTGGGGTTACAATGAGCAGTTCTTC. Translated, it gives CASWGYNEQFF. Looking up the rest from reference TRBV19 and TRBJ2-1 gives the full variable domain: DGGITQSPKYLFRKEGQNVTLSCEQNLNHDAMYWYRQDPGQGLRLIYYSQIVNDFQKGDIAEGYSVSREKKESFPLTVTSAQKNPTAFYLCASWGYNEQFFGPGTRLTVL.

This clonotype was recorded many times. The chain recombines TRBV7-9 with TRBJ1-2; D remains unclear. The CDR3 contains 15 residues. CDR1 and CDR2 (germline): SEHNR, FQNEAQ (reference sequence). V lost 2 bases to trimming and J lost 5 bases, with 15 bases between them. The CDR3 reads CASSLTSEMEYGYTF. In DNA, the CDR3 is TGTGCCAGCAGCTTAACCTCCGAAATGGAGTATGGCTACACCTTC.

This clonotype was observed at least ten times. The chain employs TRBV6-4 and TRBJ2-2; 7 positions agree with TRBD2. Germline trimming cut 4 bases from V and 2 bases from J; bases unmatched to any gene: 7. The CDR3 extends over 16 amino acids. From germline, CDR1 is MRHNA and CDR2 SNTAGT. The CDR3 coding sequence is TGTGCCAGCAGTGCGGACGGGGGGATAAACACCGGGGAGCTGTTTTTT. This gives the protein CASSADGGINTGELFF.